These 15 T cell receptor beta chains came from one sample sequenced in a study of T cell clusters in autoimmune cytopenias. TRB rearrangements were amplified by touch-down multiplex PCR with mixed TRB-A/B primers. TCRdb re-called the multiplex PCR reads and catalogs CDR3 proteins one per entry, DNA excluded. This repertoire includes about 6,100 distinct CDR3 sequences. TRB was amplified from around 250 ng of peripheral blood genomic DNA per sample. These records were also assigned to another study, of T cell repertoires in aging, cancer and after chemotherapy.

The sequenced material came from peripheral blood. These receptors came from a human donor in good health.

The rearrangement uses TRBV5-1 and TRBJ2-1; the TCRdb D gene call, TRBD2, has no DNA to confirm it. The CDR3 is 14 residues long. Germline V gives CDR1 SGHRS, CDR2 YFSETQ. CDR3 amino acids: CASSGTGTGAEQFF.

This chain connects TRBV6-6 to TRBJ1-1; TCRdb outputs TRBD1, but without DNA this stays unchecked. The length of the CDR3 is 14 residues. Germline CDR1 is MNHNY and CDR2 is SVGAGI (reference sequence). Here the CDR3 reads CASSRDRGYTEAFF.

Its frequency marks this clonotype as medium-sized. The CDR3: CATSTGGSANTGELFF. The chain employs TRBV15 and TRBJ2-2; TCRdb selects TRBD1, and the lack of DNA leaves this call unchecked. Germline loops: CDR1 LNHNV, CDR2 YYDKDF (reference sequence). This CDR3 region has 16 residues.

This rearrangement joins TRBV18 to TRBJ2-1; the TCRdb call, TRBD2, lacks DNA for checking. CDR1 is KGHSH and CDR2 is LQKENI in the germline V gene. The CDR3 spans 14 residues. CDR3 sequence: CASSGFGGADEQFF.

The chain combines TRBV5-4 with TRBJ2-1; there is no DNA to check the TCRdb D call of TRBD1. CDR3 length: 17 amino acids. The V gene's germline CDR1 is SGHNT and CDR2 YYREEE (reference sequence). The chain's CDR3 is CASSLGTGPSVYNEQFF.

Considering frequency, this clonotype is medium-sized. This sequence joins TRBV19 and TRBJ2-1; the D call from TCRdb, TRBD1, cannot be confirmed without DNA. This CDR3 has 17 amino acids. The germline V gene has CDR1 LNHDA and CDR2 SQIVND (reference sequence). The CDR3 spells CASSMGLQGYHYNEQFF.

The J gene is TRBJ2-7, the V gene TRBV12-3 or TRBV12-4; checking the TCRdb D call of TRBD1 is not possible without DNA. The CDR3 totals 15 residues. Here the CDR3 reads CASSPGGQGRREQYF.

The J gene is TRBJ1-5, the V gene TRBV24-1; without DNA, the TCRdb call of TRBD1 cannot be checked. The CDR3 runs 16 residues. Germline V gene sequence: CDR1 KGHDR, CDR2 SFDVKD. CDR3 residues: CATSDSGTGGWQPQHF.

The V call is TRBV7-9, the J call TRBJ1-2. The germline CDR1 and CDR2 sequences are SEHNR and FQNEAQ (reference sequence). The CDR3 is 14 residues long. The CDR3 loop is CASSLGQEYYGYTF.

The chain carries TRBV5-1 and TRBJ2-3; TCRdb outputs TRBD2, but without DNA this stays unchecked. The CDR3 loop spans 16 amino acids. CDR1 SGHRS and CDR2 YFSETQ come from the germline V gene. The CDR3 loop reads CASSLGGGGPADTQYF.

CDR3 protein: CASSPMGQGGEKLFF. The V gene is TRBV7-2, the J gene TRBJ1-4; as DNA is missing, the TRBD1 call by TCRdb cannot be tested. In germline, CDR1 is SGHTA, CDR2 FQGNSA. CDR3 size: 15 residues. Using reference TRBV7-2 and TRBJ1-4 for the parts outside the CDR3, the full variable domain is GAGVSQSPSNKVTEKGKDVELRCDPISGHTALYWYRQSLGQGLEFLIYFQGNSAPDKSGLPSDRFSAERTGGSVSTLTIQRTQQEDSAVYLCASSPMGQGGEKLFFGSGTQLSVL.

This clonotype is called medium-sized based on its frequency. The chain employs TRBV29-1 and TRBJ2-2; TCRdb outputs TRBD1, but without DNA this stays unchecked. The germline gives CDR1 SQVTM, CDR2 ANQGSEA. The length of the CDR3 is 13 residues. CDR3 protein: CSVGSGAGGELFF.

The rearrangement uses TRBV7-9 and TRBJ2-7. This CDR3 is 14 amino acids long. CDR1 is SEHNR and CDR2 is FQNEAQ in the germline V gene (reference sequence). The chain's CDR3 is CASSLVQSSYEQYF.

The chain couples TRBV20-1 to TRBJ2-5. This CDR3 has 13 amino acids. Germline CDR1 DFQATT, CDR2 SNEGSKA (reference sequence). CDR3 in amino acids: CSARGNGLETQYF.

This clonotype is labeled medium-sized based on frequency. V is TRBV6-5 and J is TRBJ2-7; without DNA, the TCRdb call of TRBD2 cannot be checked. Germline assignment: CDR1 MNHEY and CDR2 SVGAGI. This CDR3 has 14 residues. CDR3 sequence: CASSSRQGEIEQYF.